Shown below are 23 T cell receptor beta chains from a single sample sequenced in a study of blood T cell repertoires in COVID-19 (dated by TCRdb to 2018 to 2021). Receptor amplification or capture employed the immunoSEQ multiplex PCR assay. The source is immuneACCESS, and TCRdb retained only in-frame sequences with V and J called. Part of the clones is not carried over; for the studies checked, unresolved V genes explain less than half of this, and the remainder is unexplained. This sample is represented by some 48,000 clones; roughly 80% of them were singletons. Roughly two fifths of the sample rests with the top ten. The material sequenced was peripheral blood. The receptors here all came from a human donor in a cohort sampled during active COVID-19.

The chain links TRBV19 to TRBJ2-3; D might be TRBD2 (5 bases). CDR3 length equals 15 residues. Looked up from germline, CDR1 is LNHDA and CDR2 is SQIVND (reference sequence). Trimming left V 2 bases short and J 0 bases short, with 9 bases between. CDR3 coding DNA: TGTGCCAGTAGTATATCCGGGATAAGCACAGATACGCAGTATTTT. This codes for CASSISGISTDTQYF.

The rearrangement links TRBV5-5 to TRBJ2-3; D possibly corresponds to TRBD1 (5 bases). The CDR3 has 12 amino acids. V was cut by 9 bases and J by 3 bases, with 11 bases left in between. Germline V CDR1 and CDR2: SGHKS, YYEKEE (reference sequence). The CDR3 is CATGQTTDTQYF. The CDR3 bases are TGTGCCACAGGACAAACTACAGATACGCAGTATTTT.

The chain has TRBV2 and TRBJ2-1; D ambiguous. Per the germline V gene, CDR1 is SNHLY and CDR2 is FYNNEI. V dropped 6 bases and J dropped 2 bases, with 14 bases sitting between them. This CDR3 has 15 residues. CDR3 DNA: TGTGCCAGCAGAGAGCGCGAAGTTACCTACAATGAGCAGTTCTTC. Translation: CASREREVTYNEQFF. The full variable domain, completed using reference TRBV2 and TRBJ2-1, is EPEVTQTPSHQVTQMGQEVILRCVPISNHLYFYWYRQILGQKVEFLVSFYNNEISEKSEIFDDQFSVERPDGSNFTLKIRSTKLEDSAMYFCASREREVTYNEQFFGPGTRLTVL.

This sequence joins TRBV6-6 and TRBJ1-2, with 8 nucleotides matching TRBD1. Germline trimming cut 7 bases from V and 7 bases from J; bases unmatched to any gene: 17. The CDR3 runs to 16 residues. Germline V gives CDR1 MNHNY, CDR2 SVGAGI (reference sequence). CDR3 DNA: TGTGCCAGCACCCCCGGGACAGGACGTTTTTTTTCTGGCTACACCTTC. Translation: CASTPGTGRFFSGYTF.

The gene calls are TRBV3-1 (or the pseudogene TRBV3-2) and TRBJ1-1; the match to TRBD1 covers 9 bases. After removal of 1 base from V and 1 base from J, the junction contained 4 bases not matched to a gene. There are 16 residues in the CDR3. Per the germline V gene, CDR1 is LGHDT and CDR2 is YNNKEL (reference sequence). CDR3 DNA: TGTGCCAGCAGCCAAGTTACAGGGGGCAGGAACACTGAAGCTTTCTTT. This translates into CASSQVTGGRNTEAFF.

The chain uses TRBV6-4 and TRBJ2-3, with 8 bases lining up with TRBD1. The CDR3 is made up of 13 amino acids. V gave up 4 bases and J gave up 3 bases; unmatched junction bases: 0. CDR1 MRHNA and CDR2 SNTAGT come from the germline V gene. Here the CDR3 reads CASSGTGTDTQYF. The CDR3 DNA follows: TGTGCCAGCAGTGGGACAGGGACAGATACGCAGTATTTT.

The chain couples TRBV2 to TRBJ2-7, with 9 nucleotides matching TRBD1. This CDR3 spans 19 amino acids. After removal of 6 bases from V and 0 bases from J, the junction contained 18 bases not matched to a gene. From germline, CDR1 is SNHLY and CDR2 FYNNEI. CDR3 in amino acids: CASSYDPGQGKPNSYEQYF. In nucleotides, the CDR3 is TGTGCCAGCAGCTACGATCCGGGACAGGGAAAACCAAACTCCTACGAGCAGTACTTC.

The chain combines TRBV30 with TRBJ2-5; TRBD2 aligns across 8 bases. This CDR3 has 13 residues. Germline CDR1 reads GTSNPN; CDR2 reads SVGIG (reference sequence). V trimming: 0 bases; J trimming: 4 bases; junction bases outside the gene matches: 1. CDR3 nucleotide sequence: TGTGCCTGGAGTGTAGCGGGGGTAGAGACCCAGTACTTC. Protein: CAWSVAGVETQYF.

The chain couples TRBV7-9 to TRBJ1-4; possible D gene TRBD1, 5 bases. Per the germline V gene, CDR1 is SEHNR and CDR2 is FQNEAQ (reference sequence). V was shortened by 4 bases and J by 8 bases, with 20 bases between the two germline ends. The CDR3 covers 16 residues. CDR3 in amino acids: CASSYRNRPGGEKLFF. The CDR3 DNA is TGTGCCAGCAGCTACCGAAACAGGCCCGGGGGGGAAAAACTGTTTTTT.

This chain connects TRBV7-2 to TRBJ1-5; D gene unclear. This CDR3 is built from 16 residues. Germline V CDR1 and CDR2: SGHTA, FQGNSA. V shed 1 base and J shed 1 base, with 11 bases lying between them. In DNA, the CDR3 is TGTGCCAGCAGCTTAGATTTCGGGTACAGCAATCAGCCCCAGCATTTT. Amino acids: CASSLDFGYSNQPQHF. Full variable domain (rest looked up from reference TRBV7-2 and TRBJ1-5): GAGVSQSPSNKVTEKGKDVELRCDPISGHTALYWYRQSLGQGLEFLIYFQGNSAPDKSGLPSDRFSAERTGGSVSTLTIQRTQQEDSAVYLCASSLDFGYSNQPQHFGDGTRLSIL.

This clone occurred once. The chain links TRBV5-1 to TRBJ2-2, with TRBD2 matching 7 bases. Germline V gives CDR1 SGHRS, CDR2 YFSETQ. With 0 bases clipped from V and 4 bases from J, the junction kept 3 bases outside the gene matches. CDR3 length: 15 residues. CDR3 nucleotides: TGCGCCAGCAGCTTGGCCTGGGGGGGCACCGGGGAGCTGTTTTTT. Translation: CASSLAWGGTGELFF.

The chain joins TRBV7-3 to TRBJ2-5; TRBD2 matches 10 bases. The V segment lost 5 bases and the J segment 5 bases; nucleotides outside the gene matches: 5. The CDR3 is 14 amino acids. Germline assignment: CDR1 SGHTA and CDR2 FQGTGA. The CDR3: CASSPGTSAETQYF. In DNA, the CDR3 is TGTGCCAGCAGCCCAGGGACTAGCGCCGAGACCCAGTACTTC.

This chain joins TRBV9 and TRBJ2-5, with a tentative D call TRBD2 (5 bases). The germline V gene has CDR1 SGDLS and CDR2 YYNGEE. V dropped 0 bases and J dropped 5 bases, with 5 bases sitting between them. The CDR3 contains 12 residues. CDR3 sequence: CASSVGGETQYF. The CDR3 DNA sequence: TGTGCCAGCAGCGTAGGAGGGGAGACCCAGTACTTC. The full variable domain, rest sourced from reference TRBV9 and TRBJ2-5, is DSGVTQTPKHLITATGQRVTLRCSPRSGDLSVYWYQQSLDQGLQFLIQYYNGEERAKGNILERFSAQQFPDLHSELNLSSLELGDSALYFCASSVGGETQYFGPGTRLLVL.

The chain carries TRBV11-3 and TRBJ2-1; D call uncertain. From germline, CDR1 is SGHNT and CDR2 YENEEA. Trimming removed 4 bases at V and 6 bases at J, with 10 bases between. The CDR3 length is 13 residues. CDR3 loop: CASSSAEGNEQFF. The CDR3 DNA sequence: TGTGCCAGCAGCTCCGCGGAAGGCAATGAGCAGTTCTTC.

J is TRBJ2-3 and V is TRBV14; 11 nucleotides line up with TRBD2. The ends lost 8 bases at V and 6 bases at J; junction bases unmatched: 10. The CDR3 extends over 15 amino acids. Germline lookup yields CDR1 SGHDN and CDR2 FVKESK. The CDR3 DNA is TGTGCCAGCGACACTAGCGGGGGTCTGGGGGATACGCAGTATTTT. Residues: CASDTSGGLGDTQYF.

This clone appeared a few times. The genes are TRBV6-2 or TRBV6-3 and TRBJ1-5; the match to TRBD1 covers 9 bases. Trimming at V came to 0 bases and at J to 1 base, leaving 13 bases not matched to a gene. There are 20 residues in the CDR3. Germline V gene lookup returns CDR1 MNHEY and CDR2 SVGEGT. The CDR3 sequence: CASSYSAPGTGRTSNQPQHF. CDR3 DNA: TGTGCCAGCAGTTACTCGGCCCCCGGGACAGGGAGGACGAGCAATCAGCCCCAGCATTTT.

This chain uses TRBV2 with TRBJ2-2; 12 bases are shared with TRBD1. V was pared by 6 bases and J by 4 bases, with 3 bases of the junction left unmatched. CDR1 and CDR2 (germline): SNHLY, FYNNEI. The CDR3 has 15 residues. The chain's CDR3 is CASSGTGGSTGELFF. The DNA for the CDR3 is TGTGCCAGCAGCGGGACAGGGGGCTCCACCGGGGAGCTGTTTTTT.

The chain couples TRBV5-4 to TRBJ1-2, with TRBD1 matching over 7 bases. Unmatched junction bases numbered 3, after V lost 2 bases and J lost 2 bases. The CDR3 extends over 14 amino acids. CDR1 is SGHNT and CDR2 is YYREEE in the germline V gene (reference sequence). The CDR3 nucleotides are TGTGCCAGCAGCTTCAAGGGACAGAACTATGGCTACACCTTC. Translated, it gives CASSFKGQNYGYTF.

This clone was seen just once. CDR3: CASSPYQGFTDTQYF. CDR3 bases: TGTGCCAGCAGCCCTTATCAGGGATTCACAGATACGCAGTATTTT. The chain uses TRBV11-3 and TRBJ2-3; the D gene is possibly TRBD1 (5 bases). Germline-derived CDR1 and CDR2 are SGHNT and YENEEA. V was clipped by 5 bases and J by 2 bases, with 14 bases between them. The CDR3 runs to 15 residues.

This sequence joins TRBV15 and TRBJ1-3; D is uncertain. The length of the CDR3 is 15 residues. Looked up from germline, CDR1 is LNHNV and CDR2 is YYDKDF (reference sequence). Trimming took 0 bases from V and 4 from J, leaving 10 bases between them. The CDR3 nucleotides are TGTGCCACCAGCAGAGATCTGACTCTCGGAAACACCATATATTTT. Amino acid sequence: CATSRDLTLGNTIYF.

V gene TRBV3-1 (or the pseudogene TRBV3-2) combines with J gene TRBJ1-5, with D hard to call. The CDR3 spans 14 residues. Trimming took off 3 bases at V and 1 base at J, with 7 bases between the two ends. Germline V gene lookup returns CDR1 LGHDT and CDR2 YNNKEL (reference sequence). The DNA for the CDR3 is TGTGCCAGCAGCCATGCGATAAGCAATCAGCCCCAGCATTTT. Amino acid sequence: CASSHAISNQPQHF.

The chain combines TRBV6-5 with TRBJ1-6; D unclear. CDR1 and CDR2 from the germline V gene are MNHEY and SVGAGI. V was trimmed by 0 bases and J by 8 bases, leaving 8 bases between them. The CDR3 is 14 amino acids. The CDR3 DNA is TGTGCCAGCAGTTACTCCCTAGCCTATTCACCCCTCCACTTT. Protein sequence: CASSYSLAYSPLHF.

V and J are TRBV30 and TRBJ2-5; tentative D call: TRBD1 (5 bases). Germline CDR1 is GTSNPN and CDR2 is SVGIG (reference sequence). The germline V and J ends were trimmed by 2 bases and 1 base, with 11 bases remaining between them. This CDR3 is 14 amino acids long. CDR3 DNA sequence: TGTGCCTGGAGTCGGGCAGGGATCCAAGAGACCCAGTACTTC. The encoded protein is CAWSRAGIQETQYF.